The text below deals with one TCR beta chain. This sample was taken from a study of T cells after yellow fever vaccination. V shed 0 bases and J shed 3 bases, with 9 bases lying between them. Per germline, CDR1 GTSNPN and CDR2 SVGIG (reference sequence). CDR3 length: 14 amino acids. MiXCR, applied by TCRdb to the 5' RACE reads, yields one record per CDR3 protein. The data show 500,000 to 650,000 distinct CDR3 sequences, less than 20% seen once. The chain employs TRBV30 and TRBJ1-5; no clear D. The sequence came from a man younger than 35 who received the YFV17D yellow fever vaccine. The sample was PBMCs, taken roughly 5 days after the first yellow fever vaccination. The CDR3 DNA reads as TGTGCCTGGAGTGTGGGCAGTTTCAATCAGCCCCAGCATTTT. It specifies CAWSVGSFNQPQHF.